The clone carrying this T cell receptor beta chain has more than one count but fewer than ten. Both 60 Vbeta primers and 13 Jbeta primers went into the PCR. The table came from immunoSEQ multiplex PCR; TCRdb's copy has only in-frame clones and leaves some out. In the table there are fewer than 200,000 clones, 70% to 90% of which are singletons. The data are from a study of cytomegalovirus exposure and HLA in healthy donors. This CDR3 is built from 16 residues. Germline CDR1 is MNHEY and CDR2 is SVGAGI. V dropped 4 bases and J dropped 0 bases, with 15 bases sitting between them. The source material was PBMCs. The receptor's source is a man aged 18 to 29 in good health and CMV-seropositive. The gene calls are TRBV6-5 and TRBJ1-1; weak D call: TRBD1 (5 bases). In nucleotides, the CDR3 is TGTGCCAGCAGTTGGGGGGGGAGGGGTTTGAACACTGAAGCTTTCTTT. Its protein product is CASSWGGRGLNTEAFF.